This TCR beta chain was recorded in a study of T-cell reconstitution after alpha-beta-depleted transplantation in children. Study results and limitations: Counts and diversity of T cells one year after transplant came mostly from newly produced T cells. Several hundred expanded graft clones reportedly were the source of alpha-beta T cells about two months after transplant. Some patients owed their high day-60 TCRbeta diversity to surviving recipient T cells and thymic progenitors.

This clonotype has a count of ten or more. What it binds is unknown. J gave up 4 bases and V 5 bases, and 6 bases lay outside the gene matches. This CDR3 has 16 amino acids. Preparation of the TCRbeta library involved a method that used unique molecular identifiers. Each CDR3 protein is one row after TCRdb ran MiXCR on the PCR reads. The sample lists some 840,000 distinct CDR3 sequences, 15% to 20% occurring once. The genes are TRBV12-3 or TRBV12-4 and TRBJ2-5, with 14 bases matching TRBD2. The clonotype comes from a male patient under 18 who had a stem cell transplant for acute lymphoblastic leukemia, so the T cells may come from the graft donor. Specimen: PBMCs, mostly from graft donor cells, collected 360 days after TCRalphabeta/CD19-depleted stem cell transplant. The CDR3 is CASSPGLAGGIETQYF. For the CDR3, the DNA is TGTGCCAGCAGTCCAGGACTAGCGGGAGGTATAGAGACCCAGTACTTC.